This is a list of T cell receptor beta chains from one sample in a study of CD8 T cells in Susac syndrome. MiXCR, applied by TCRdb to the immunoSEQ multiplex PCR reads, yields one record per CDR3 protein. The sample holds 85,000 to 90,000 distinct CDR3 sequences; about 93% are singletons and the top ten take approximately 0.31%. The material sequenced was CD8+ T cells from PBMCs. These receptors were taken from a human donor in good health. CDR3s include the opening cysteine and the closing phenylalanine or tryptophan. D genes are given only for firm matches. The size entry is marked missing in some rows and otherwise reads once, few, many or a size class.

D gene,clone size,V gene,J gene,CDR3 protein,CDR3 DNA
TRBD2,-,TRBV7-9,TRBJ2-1,CASSRLAGRNEQFF,TGTGCCAGCAGCAGACTAGCGGGGCGCAATGAGCAGTTCTTC
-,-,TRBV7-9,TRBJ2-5,CASSLAIRGETQYF,TGTGCCAGCAGCTTAGCCATCAGGGGAGAGACCCAGTACTTC
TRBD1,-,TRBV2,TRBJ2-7,CASRLTGSEQYF,TGTGCCAGCAGGCTGACAGGGAGCGAGCAGTACTTC
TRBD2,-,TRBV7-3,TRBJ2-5,CASSYLAGIQETQYF,TGTGCCAGCAGCTACCTAGCGGGGATACAAGAGACCCAGTACTTC
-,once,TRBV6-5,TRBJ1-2,CASSYSEGVYGYTF,TGTGCCAGCAGTTACTCGGAGGGAGTCTATGGCTACACCTTC
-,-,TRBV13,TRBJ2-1,CASSSLGGGGSSYNEQFF,TGTGCCAGCAGCTCCCTGGGTGGAGGGGGAAGCTCCTACAATGAGCAGTTCTTC
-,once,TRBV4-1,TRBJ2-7,CASSLFDSPDGFYEQYF,TGCGCCAGCAGCCTTTTCGACTCCCCGGACGGATTCTACGAGCAGTACTTC
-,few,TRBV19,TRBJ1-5,CASSPVRDGSNQPQHF,TGTGCCAGTAGTCCGGTCCGGGACGGGAGCAATCAGCCCCAGCATTTT
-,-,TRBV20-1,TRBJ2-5,CSARDLSGGAGVRETQYF,TGCAGTGCTAGAGATTTAAGTGGGGGGGCGGGGGTAAGGGAGACCCAGTACTTC
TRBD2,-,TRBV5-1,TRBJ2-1,CASSRTSGGNEQFF,TGCGCCAGCAGCCGGACTAGCGGTGGGAATGAGCAGTTCTTC
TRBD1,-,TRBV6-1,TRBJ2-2,CASRTGTASNTGELFF,TGTGCCAGCAGGACCGGGACAGCGTCGAACACCGGGGAGCTGTTTTTT
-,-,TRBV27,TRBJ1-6,CASSPRGLGVSPLHF,TGTGCCAGCAGTCCGCGGGGCTTAGGGGTTTCACCCCTCCACTTT
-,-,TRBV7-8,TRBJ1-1,CASTPEGEVNTEAFF,TGTGCCAGCACTCCTGAAGGGGAGGTGAACACTGAAGCTTTCTTT
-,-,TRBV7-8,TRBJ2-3,CASSGYWGEGTDTQYF,TGTGCCAGCAGCGGGTACTGGGGCGAGGGCACAGATACGCAGTATTTT
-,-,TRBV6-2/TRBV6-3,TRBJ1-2,CASSYWGTYYGYTF,TGTGCCAGCAGTTACTGGGGCACCTACTATGGCTACACCTTC
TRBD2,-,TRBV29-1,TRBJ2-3,CSVEGLAGDTQYF,TGCAGCGTTGAAGGACTAGCGGGGGATACGCAGTATTTT
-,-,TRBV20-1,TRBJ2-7,CSARDLRASSYEQYF,TGCAGTGCTAGAGATCTCAGGGCGAGCTCCTACGAGCAGTACTTC
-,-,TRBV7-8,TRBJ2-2,CASSFTGVITGELFF,TGTGCCAGCAGCTTTACGGGGGTGATCACCGGGGAGCTGTTTTTT
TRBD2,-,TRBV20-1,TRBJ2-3,CSARGSTSGESTDTQYF,TGCAGTGCTAGAGGTTCTACTAGCGGGGAGAGCACAGATACGCAGTATTTT
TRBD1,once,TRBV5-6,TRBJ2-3,CASSWGTGSTDTQYF,TGTGCCAGCAGTTGGGGGACAGGGAGCACAGATACGCAGTATTTT
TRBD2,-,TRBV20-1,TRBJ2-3,CSAPSGGPSDTQYF,TGCAGTGCTCCAAGCGGGGGGCCTTCAGATACGCAGTATTTT
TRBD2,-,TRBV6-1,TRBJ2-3,CASSVRSGANTDTQYF,TGTGCCAGCAGTGTCCGTAGCGGGGCAAACACAGATACGCAGTATTTT
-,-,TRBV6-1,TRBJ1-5,CASSELRYGNQPQHF,TGTGCCAGCAGTGAGCTCAGGTACGGCAATCAGCCCCAGCATTTT
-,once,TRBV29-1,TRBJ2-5,CSVDPSWGSEETQYF,TGCAGCGTTGACCCCTCTTGGGGGTCGGAGGAGACCCAGTACTTC
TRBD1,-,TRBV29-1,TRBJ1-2,CSVPTGYGYTF,TGCAGCGTCCCGACAGGGTACGGCTACACCTTC
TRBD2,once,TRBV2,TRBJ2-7,CASSEGYAGGLYEQYF,TGTGCCAGCAGTGAGGGCTACGCGGGGGGCCTCTACGAGCAGTACTTC
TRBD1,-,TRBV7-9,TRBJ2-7,CASEGTGTYEQYF,TGTGCATCCGAGGGGACAGGGACCTACGAGCAGTACTTC
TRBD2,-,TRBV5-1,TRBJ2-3,CASSLGDGGSTDTQYF,TGCGCCAGCAGCTTGGGTGACGGGGGGAGCACAGATACGCAGTATTTT
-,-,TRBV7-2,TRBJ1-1,CASWAGSGAEAFF,TGTGCCAGTTGGGCAGGGTCCGGGGCTGAAGCTTTCTTT
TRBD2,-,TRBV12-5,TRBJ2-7,CASGLALLAGGQYEQYF,TGTGCTAGTGGTTTGGCACTTCTAGCGGGGGGGCAGTACGAGCAGTACTTC
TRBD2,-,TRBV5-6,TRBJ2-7,CASKRGGRYEQYF,TGTGCCAGCAAACGGGGGGGCCGCTACGAGCAGTACTTC
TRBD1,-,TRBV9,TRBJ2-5,CASSVAYRGETQYF,TGTGCCAGCAGCGTAGCCTACAGGGGGGAGACCCAGTACTTC
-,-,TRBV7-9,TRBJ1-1,CASSYMGTEAFF,TGTGCCAGCAGCTACATGGGCACTGAAGCTTTCTTT
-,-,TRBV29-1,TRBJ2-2,CSAPGGNTGELFF,TGCAGCGCCCCTGGGGGGAACACCGGGGAGCTGTTTTTT
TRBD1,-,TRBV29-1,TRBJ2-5,CSVEDVQGARETQYF,TGCAGCGTTGAAGATGTCCAGGGGGCACGGGAGACCCAGTACTTC
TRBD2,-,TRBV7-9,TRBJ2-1,CAIVSGGPDEQFF,TGTGCCATCGTTAGCGGGGGCCCGGATGAGCAGTTCTTC